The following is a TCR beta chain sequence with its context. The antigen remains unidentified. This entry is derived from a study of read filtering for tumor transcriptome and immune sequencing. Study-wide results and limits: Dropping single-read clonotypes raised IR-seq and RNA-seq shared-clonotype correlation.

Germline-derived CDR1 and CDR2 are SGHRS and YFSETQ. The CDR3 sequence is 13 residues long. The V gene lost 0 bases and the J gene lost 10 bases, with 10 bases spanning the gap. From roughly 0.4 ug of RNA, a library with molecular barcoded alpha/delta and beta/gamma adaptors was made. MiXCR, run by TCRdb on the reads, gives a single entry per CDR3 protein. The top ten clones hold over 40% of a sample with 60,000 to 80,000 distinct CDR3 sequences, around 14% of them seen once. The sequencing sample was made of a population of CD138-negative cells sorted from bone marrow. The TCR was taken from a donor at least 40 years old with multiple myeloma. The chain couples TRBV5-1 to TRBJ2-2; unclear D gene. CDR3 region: CASSLGPNAELFF. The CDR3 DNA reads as TGCGCCAGCAGCTTGGGTCCTAACGCGGAGCTGTTTTTT.